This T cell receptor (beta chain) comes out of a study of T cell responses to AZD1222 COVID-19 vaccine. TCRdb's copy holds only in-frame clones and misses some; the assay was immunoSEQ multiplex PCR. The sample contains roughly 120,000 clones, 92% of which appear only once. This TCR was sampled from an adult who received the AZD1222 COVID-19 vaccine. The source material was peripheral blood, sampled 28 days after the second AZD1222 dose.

The CDR3 loop is CSVLRELQETQYF. The CDR3, as DNA: TGCAGCGTGCTACGGGAATTACAAGAGACCCAGTACTTC. The chain uses TRBV29-1 and TRBJ2-5; a possible D gene is TRBD2 (5 bases). Germline values: CDR1 SQVTM, CDR2 ANQGSEA. CDR3 length equals 13 residues. V gave up 6 bases and J gave up 2 bases, with 13 bases separating them.